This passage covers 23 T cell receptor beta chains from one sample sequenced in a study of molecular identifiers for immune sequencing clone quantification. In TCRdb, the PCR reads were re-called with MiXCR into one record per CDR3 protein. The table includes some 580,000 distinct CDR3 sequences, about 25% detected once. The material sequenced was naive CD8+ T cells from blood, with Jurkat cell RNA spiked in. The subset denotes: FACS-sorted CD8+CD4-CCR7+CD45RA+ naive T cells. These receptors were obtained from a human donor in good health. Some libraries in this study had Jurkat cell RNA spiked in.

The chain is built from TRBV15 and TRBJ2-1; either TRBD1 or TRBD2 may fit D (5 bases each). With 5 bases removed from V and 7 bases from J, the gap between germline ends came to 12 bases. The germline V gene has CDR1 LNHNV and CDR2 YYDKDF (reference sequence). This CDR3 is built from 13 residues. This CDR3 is CATSSRDGNEQFF. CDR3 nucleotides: TGTGCCACCAGCTCCCGGGACGGGAATGAGCAGTTCTTC.

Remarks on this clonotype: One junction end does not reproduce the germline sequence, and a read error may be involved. This CDR3 is CASSQDRQNTGELVF. The CDR3 DNA sequence: TGCGCCAGCAGCCAAGACCGACAGAACACCGGGGAGCTGGTTTTT. The gene calls are TRBV4-3 and TRBJ2-2, with D possibly being TRBD1 or TRBD2 (5 bases each). Germline CDR1 reads LGHNA; CDR2 reads YSLEER. The CDR3 spans 15 residues.

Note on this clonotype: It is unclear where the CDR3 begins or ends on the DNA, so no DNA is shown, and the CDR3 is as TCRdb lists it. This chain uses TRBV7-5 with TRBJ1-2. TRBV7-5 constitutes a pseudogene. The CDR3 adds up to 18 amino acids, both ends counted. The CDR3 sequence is CISVPEAQAGRANYGYTF.

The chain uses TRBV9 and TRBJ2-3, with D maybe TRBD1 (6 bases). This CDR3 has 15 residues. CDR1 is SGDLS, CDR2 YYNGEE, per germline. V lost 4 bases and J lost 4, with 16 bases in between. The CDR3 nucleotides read TGTGCCAGCAGCCCCCCAATGGGGACACCAGATACGCAGTATTTT. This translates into CASSPPMGTPDTQYF.

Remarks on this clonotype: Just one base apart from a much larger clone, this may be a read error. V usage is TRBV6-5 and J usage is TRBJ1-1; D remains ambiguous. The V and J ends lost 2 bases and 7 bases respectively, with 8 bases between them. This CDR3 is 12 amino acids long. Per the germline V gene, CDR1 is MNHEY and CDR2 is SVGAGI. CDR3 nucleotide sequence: TGTGCCAGCAGTTACCTAAGTGATGAAGCTTTCTTT. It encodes CASSYLSDEAFF.

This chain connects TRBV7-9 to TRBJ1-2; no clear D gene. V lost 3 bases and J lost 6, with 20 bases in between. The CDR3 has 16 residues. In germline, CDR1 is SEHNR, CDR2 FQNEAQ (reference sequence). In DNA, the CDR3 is TGTGCCAGCAGCTTCGTCTTGGAGGAAACCATCGATGGCTACACCTTC. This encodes CASSFVLEETIDGYTF.

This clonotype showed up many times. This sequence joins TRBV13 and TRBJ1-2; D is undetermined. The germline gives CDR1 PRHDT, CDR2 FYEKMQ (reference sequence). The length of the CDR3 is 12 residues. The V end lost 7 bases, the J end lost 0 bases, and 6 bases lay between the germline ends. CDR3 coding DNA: TGTGCCAGCAACGGAGCTAACTATGGCTACACCTTC. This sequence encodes CASNGANYGYTF.

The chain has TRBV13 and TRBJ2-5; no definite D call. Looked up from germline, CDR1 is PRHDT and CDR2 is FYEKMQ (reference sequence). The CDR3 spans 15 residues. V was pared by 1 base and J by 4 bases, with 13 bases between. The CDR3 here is CASSLAGSVLETQYF. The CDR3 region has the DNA TGTGCCAGCAGCTTAGCTGGCTCCGTATTAGAGACCCAGTACTTC.

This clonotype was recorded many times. The DNA of the CDR3 is TGTGCCAGCAGTTTATCCGCCCCAGGGGGTAGCAATCAGCCCCAGCATTTT. It translates to CASSLSAPGGSNQPQHF. V and J are TRBV27 and TRBJ1-5, with 7 bases lining up with TRBD1. Germline-derived CDR1 and CDR2 are MNHEY and SMNVEV (reference sequence). After removal of 0 bases from V and 0 bases from J, the junction contained 5 bases not matched to a gene. CDR3 size: 17 residues.

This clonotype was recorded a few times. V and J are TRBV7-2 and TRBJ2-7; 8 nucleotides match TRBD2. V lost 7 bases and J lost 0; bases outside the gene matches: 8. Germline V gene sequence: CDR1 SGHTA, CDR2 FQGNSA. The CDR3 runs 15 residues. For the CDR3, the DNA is TGTGCCAGCACCCCGTACGGGGGGGCCTCCTACGAGCAGTACTTC. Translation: CASTPYGGASYEQYF.

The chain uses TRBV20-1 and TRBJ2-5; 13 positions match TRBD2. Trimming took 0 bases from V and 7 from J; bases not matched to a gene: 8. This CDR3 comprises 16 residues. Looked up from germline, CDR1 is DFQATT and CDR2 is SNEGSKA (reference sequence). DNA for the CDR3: TGCAGTGCTAGAGATTTAACTAGCGGGAGGGTAGCGACCCAGTACTTC. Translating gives CSARDLTSGRVATQYF.

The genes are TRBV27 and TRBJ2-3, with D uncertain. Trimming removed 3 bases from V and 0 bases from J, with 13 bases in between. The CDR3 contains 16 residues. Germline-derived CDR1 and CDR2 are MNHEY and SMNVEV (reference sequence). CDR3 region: CASSLLGATSTDTQYF. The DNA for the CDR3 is TGTGCCAGCAGTTTGTTAGGCGCCACTAGCACAGATACGCAGTATTTT.

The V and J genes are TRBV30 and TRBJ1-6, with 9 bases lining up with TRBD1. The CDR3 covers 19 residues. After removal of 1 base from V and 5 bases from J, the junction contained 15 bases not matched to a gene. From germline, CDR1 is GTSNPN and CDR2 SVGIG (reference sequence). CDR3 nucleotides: TGTGCCTGGAGTGACGTCCGGGACAGGGACCTCCCCCATAATTCACCCCTCCACTTT. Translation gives CAWSDVRDRDLPHNSPLHF.

CDR3 sequence: CASSANRYEQYF. CDR3 sequence (DNA): TGTGCCAGCAGCGCCAACCGTTACGAGCAGTACTTC. The chain combines TRBV7-9 with TRBJ2-7; D is unclear. The germline V gene encodes CDR1 SEHNR and CDR2 FQNEAQ (reference sequence). Trimming left V 5 bases short and J 4 bases short, with 9 bases between. The CDR3 length is 12 residues.

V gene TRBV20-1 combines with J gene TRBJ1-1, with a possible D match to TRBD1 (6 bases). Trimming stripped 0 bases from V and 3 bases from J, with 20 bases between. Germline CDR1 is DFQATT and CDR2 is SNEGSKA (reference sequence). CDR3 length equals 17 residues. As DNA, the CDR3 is TGCAGTGCTAGAGATGCGGCAGGGGTGAGTTGGGACACTGAAGCTTTCTTT. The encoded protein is CSARDAAGVSWDTEAFF.

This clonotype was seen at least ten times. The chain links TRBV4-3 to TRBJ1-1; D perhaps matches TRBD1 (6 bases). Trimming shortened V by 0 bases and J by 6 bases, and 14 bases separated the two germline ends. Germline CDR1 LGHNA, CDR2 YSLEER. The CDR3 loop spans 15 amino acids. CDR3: CASSQDFQGIPEAFF. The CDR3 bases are TGCGCCAGCAGCCAAGATTTTCAGGGGATCCCTGAAGCTTTCTTT.

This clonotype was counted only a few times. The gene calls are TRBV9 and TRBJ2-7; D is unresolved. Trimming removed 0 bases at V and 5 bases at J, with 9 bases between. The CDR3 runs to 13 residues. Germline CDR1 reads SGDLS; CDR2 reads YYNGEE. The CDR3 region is CASSVAGPDEQYF. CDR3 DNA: TGTGCCAGCAGCGTAGCGGGCCCCGACGAGCAGTACTTC.

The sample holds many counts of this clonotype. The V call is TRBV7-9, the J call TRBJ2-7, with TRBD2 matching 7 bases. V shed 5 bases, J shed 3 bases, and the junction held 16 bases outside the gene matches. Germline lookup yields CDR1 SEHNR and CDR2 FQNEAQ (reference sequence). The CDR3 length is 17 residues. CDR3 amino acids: CASSPRPGTIKNYEQYF. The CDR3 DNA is TGTGCCAGCAGCCCTCGCCCGGGGACTATAAAAAACTACGAGCAGTACTTC.

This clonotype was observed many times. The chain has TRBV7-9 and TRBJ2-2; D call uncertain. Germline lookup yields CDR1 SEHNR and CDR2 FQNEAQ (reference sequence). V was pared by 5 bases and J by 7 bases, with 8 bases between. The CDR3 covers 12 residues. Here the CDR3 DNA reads TGTGCCAGCAGCCCCATTGGCGGGGAGCTGTTTTTT. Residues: CASSPIGGELFF.

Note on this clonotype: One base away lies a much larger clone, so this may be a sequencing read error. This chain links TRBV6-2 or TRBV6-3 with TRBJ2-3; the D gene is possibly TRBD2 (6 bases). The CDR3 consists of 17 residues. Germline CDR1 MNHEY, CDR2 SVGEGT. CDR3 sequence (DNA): TGTGTCAGCAGTTACACGCCCTCGGACTATTTCACAGATACGCAGTATTTT. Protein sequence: CVSSYTPSDYFTDTQYF.

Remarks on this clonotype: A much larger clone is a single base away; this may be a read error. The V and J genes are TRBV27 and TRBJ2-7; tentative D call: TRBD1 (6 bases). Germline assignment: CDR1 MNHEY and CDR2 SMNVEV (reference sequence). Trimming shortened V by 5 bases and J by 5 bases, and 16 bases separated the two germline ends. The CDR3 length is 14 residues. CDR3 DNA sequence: TGTGCCAGCAGTGCCGGGACAAGGAGGCACGAGCAGTACTTC. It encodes CASSAGTRRHEQYF.

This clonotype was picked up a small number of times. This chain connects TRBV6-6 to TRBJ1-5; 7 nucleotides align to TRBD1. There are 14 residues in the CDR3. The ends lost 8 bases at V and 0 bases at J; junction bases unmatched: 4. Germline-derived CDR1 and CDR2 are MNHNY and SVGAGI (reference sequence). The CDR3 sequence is CASATGYSNQPQHF. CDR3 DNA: TGTGCCAGCGCGACAGGGTATAGCAATCAGCCCCAGCATTTT.

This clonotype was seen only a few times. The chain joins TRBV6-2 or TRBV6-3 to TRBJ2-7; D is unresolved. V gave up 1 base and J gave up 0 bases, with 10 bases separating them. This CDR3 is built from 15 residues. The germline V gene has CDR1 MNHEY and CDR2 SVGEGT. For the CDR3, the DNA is TGTGCCAGCAGTTACTTCGCGGCGGTCTCCTACGAGCAGTACTTC. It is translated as CASSYFAAVSYEQYF.